A single sample is the source of the 18 T cell receptor beta chains below, sequenced in a study of T cells after yellow fever vaccination. TCRdb re-analysed the 5' RACE reads in MiXCR, keeping a single row per CDR3 protein. This sample has 300,000 to 350,000 distinct CDR3 sequences, with around 10% found just once. The sample in question was CD4+ T cells sorted from PBMCs, obtained 45 days after the yellow fever booster vaccination. All receptors derive from a man between 18 and 35 years old who received the YFV17D yellow fever vaccine.

V and J are TRBV18 and TRBJ2-3, with 8 bases that match TRBD2. Germline loops: CDR1 KGHSH, CDR2 LQKENI. The CDR3 length is 15 residues. V lost 0 bases and J lost 4; bases outside the gene matches: 3. The CDR3 sequence is CASSPPGGASDTQYF. In DNA, the CDR3 is TGTGCCAGCTCACCACCCGGGGGGGCCTCAGATACGCAGTATTTT.

The table lists this clonotype with many counts. The chain is built from TRBV5-1 and TRBJ1-2; D remains ambiguous. V gave up 0 bases and J gave up 0 bases, with 6 bases separating them. This CDR3 is 14 amino acids long. Per the germline V gene, CDR1 is SGHRS and CDR2 is YFSETQ. In nucleotides, the CDR3 is TGCGCCAGCAGCTTGGAATCCCCTAACTATGGCTACACCTTC. Translating it yields CASSLESPNYGYTF. The full variable domain, completed using reference TRBV5-1 and TRBJ1-2, is KAGVTQTPRYLIKTRGQQVTLSCSPISGHRSVSWYQQTPGQGLQFLFEYFSETQRNKGNFPGRFSGRQFSNSRSEMNVSTLELGDSALYLCASSLESPNYGYTFGSGTRLTVV.

This clonotype came up a few times. The chain links TRBV12-3 or TRBV12-4 to TRBJ2-5, with D hard to call. The CDR3 sequence is 12 residues long. V lost 5 bases, J lost 3 bases, and 7 bases lay in between. As DNA, the CDR3 is TGTGCCAGCAGTGTAGTGGAAGAGACCCAGTACTTC. It translates to CASSVVEETQYF.

The chain couples TRBV4-3 to TRBJ2-7; 7 positions agree with TRBD2. V dropped 0 bases and J dropped 3; count of bases not matched to a gene: 5. This CDR3 has 15 amino acids. Germline CDR1 and CDR2: LGHNA and YSLEER. The CDR3 sequence is CASSQDRGVDYEQYF. For the CDR3, the DNA is TGCGCCAGCAGCCAAGACCGGGGGGTGGACTACGAGCAGTACTTC.

The chain employs TRBV7-2 and TRBJ2-3; 7 nucleotides match TRBD1. V was pared by 6 bases and J by 0 bases, with 6 bases of the junction left unmatched. Germline CDR1 SGHTA, CDR2 FQGNSA. CDR3 length equals 15 residues. CDR3 amino acids: CASRTPGQSTDTQYF. CDR3 bases: TGTGCCAGCAGGACCCCGGGACAGAGCACAGATACGCAGTATTTT.

In this sample, this clonotype turned up once. The chain combines TRBV20-1 with TRBJ2-3; TRBD2 aligns across 14 bases. Germline loops: CDR1 DFQATT, CDR2 SNEGSKA (reference sequence). The CDR3 loop spans 15 amino acids. Trimming removed 5 bases from V and 3 bases from J; junction bases left unmatched: 4. The CDR3 bases are TGCAGTGCTTTGACTAGCGGGGGGGCGACAGATACGCAGTATTTT. Its protein is CSALTSGGATDTQYF.

This clonotype was observed a few times. The chain is built from TRBV7-8 and TRBJ1-6, with D possibly matching TRBD1 (5 bases). CDR3 length: 17 residues. With 5 bases removed from V and 7 bases from J, the gap between germline ends came to 21 bases. Germline assignment: CDR1 SGHVS and CDR2 FQNEAQ. CDR3 in DNA: TGTGCCAGCAGCATCCTCCAGGGAAAAGGTCGGAATTCACCCCTCCACTTT. Its translation is CASSILQGKGRNSPLHF.

This clonotype was picked up a small number of times. This CDR3 reads CASSQGLPASSGANVLTF. Here the CDR3 DNA reads TGCGCCAGCAGCCAGGGACTGCCGGCCAGCTCTGGGGCCAACGTCCTGACTTTC. This chain joins TRBV4-1 and TRBJ2-6, with D possibly being TRBD2 (6 bases). This CDR3 is built from 18 residues. Germline CDR1 is MGHRA and CDR2 is YSYEKL. V was clipped by 3 bases and J by 0 bases, with 15 bases between them.

The chain combines TRBV5-1 with TRBJ1-2; maybe TRBD1 (5 bases). The CDR3 is 12 residues long. Germline loops: CDR1 SGHRS, CDR2 YFSETQ. The V end was cut by 8 bases, the J end by 4 bases, with 12 bases between. The CDR3 spells CASGSQGYGYTF. The CDR3 DNA is TGCGCCAGTGGAAGCCAGGGCTATGGCTACACCTTC.

This clonotype occurred a few times. This chain connects TRBV25-1 to TRBJ2-2, with D perhaps TRBD1 (6 bases). The germline V and J ends were trimmed by 4 bases and 3 bases, with 15 bases remaining between them. Germline assignment: CDR1 MGHDK and CDR2 SYGVNS. CDR3 length: 16 residues. The CDR3 bases are TGTGCCAGCAGTGGACTACAGGGCTGGGACACCGGGGAGCTGTTTTTT. Its translation: CASSGLQGWDTGELFF.

This rearrangement joins TRBV11-2 to TRBJ2-3; D remains unclear. CDR3 length: 12 residues. Germline loops: CDR1 SGHAT, CDR2 FQNNGV. Trimming removed 5 bases from V and 5 bases from J, with 8 bases in between. This CDR3 reads CASSRLGDTQYF. In nucleotides, the CDR3 is TGTGCCAGCAGCCGACTTGGAGATACGCAGTATTTT.

This clonotype was found a few times. The V call is TRBV14, the J call TRBJ1-1; perhaps TRBD1 as D (5 bases). V dropped 0 bases and J dropped 11 bases, with 19 bases sitting between them. This CDR3 spans 15 amino acids. CDR1 is SGHDN, CDR2 FVKESK, per germline. The CDR3 here is CASSQDIASRWGAFF. The CDR3, as DNA: TGTGCCAGCAGCCAAGACATCGCCTCAAGATGGGGGGCTTTCTTT.

The gene calls are TRBV6-2 or TRBV6-3 and TRBJ1-1, with D unresolved. The CDR3 consists of 14 residues. V gave up 9 bases and J gave up 4 bases, with 18 bases separating them. The germline gives CDR1 MNHEY, CDR2 SVGEGT. CDR3 sequence: CASGRLGFGTEAFF. The CDR3 DNA follows: TGTGCCAGTGGGAGGCTTGGGTTCGGCACTGAAGCTTTCTTT.

This clonotype was observed a handful of times. The genes are TRBV20-1 and TRBJ1-1; D gene uncertain. This CDR3 has 10 amino acids. The germline V gene has CDR1 DFQATT and CDR2 SNEGSKA (reference sequence). V was clipped by 3 bases and J by 12 bases, with 11 bases between them. DNA of the CDR3: TGCAGTGCTAGTACCGGGAAAACTTTCTTT. Encoded protein: CSASTGKTFF.

The table lists this clonotype with many counts. The chain couples TRBV2 to TRBJ1-6; D gene ambiguous. Germline CDR1 is SNHLY and CDR2 is FYNNEI. With 6 bases removed from V and 6 bases from J, the gap between germline ends came to 12 bases. CDR3 size: 14 residues. DNA of the CDR3: TGTGCCAGCAGCCTACAAGCGGGTAATTCACCCCTCCACTTT. This sequence encodes CASSLQAGNSPLHF.

The rearrangement uses TRBV6-6 and TRBJ2-1; D possibly corresponds to TRBD2 (5 bases). CDR1 is MNHNY and CDR2 is SVGAGI in the germline V gene (reference sequence). The CDR3 contains 13 residues. V lost 7 bases and J lost 12, with 19 bases in between. CDR3 region: CASTADLPYGQFF. CDR3 DNA sequence: TGTGCCAGCACCGCGGACTTACCCTATGGGCAGTTCTTC.

The J gene is TRBJ2-7, the V gene TRBV6-6; 13 nucleotides match TRBD2. Trimming took 0 bases from V and 0 from J; bases not matched to a gene: 2. The CDR3 loop spans 17 amino acids. The germline gives CDR1 MNHNY, CDR2 SVGAGI (reference sequence). Here the CDR3 reads CASSYSTSGGDSYEQYF. The CDR3 region has the DNA TGTGCCAGCAGTTACTCTACTAGCGGGGGGGACTCCTACGAGCAGTACTTC.

The sample holds a few counts of this clonotype. The V gene is TRBV6-2 or TRBV6-3, the J gene TRBJ2-3; a possible D gene is TRBD1 (6 bases). This CDR3 is 13 amino acids long. V lost 8 bases to trimming and J lost 6 bases, with 15 bases between them. Germline V lookup: CDR1 MNHEY, CDR2 SVGEGT. Written as DNA, the CDR3 is TGTGCCAGCCGAGGGACATCTAGTGATACGCAGTATTTT. It specifies CASRGTSSDTQYF.